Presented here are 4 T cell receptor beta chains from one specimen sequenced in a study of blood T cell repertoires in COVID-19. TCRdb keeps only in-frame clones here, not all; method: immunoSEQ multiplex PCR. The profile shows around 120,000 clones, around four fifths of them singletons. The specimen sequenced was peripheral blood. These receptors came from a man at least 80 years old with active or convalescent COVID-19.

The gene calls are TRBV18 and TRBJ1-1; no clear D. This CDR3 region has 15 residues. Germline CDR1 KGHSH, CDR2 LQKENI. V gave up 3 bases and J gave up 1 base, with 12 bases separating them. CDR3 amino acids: CASSPRLATNTEAFF. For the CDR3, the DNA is TGTGCCAGCTCACCCCGACTAGCTACGAACACTGAAGCTTTCTTT.

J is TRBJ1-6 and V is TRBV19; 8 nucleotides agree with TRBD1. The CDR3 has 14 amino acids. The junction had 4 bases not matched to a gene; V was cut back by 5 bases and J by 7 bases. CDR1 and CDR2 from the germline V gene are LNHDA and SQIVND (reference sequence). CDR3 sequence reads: CASSRGQENSPLHF. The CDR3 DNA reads TGTGCCAGTAGTCGGGGACAGGAAAATTCACCCCTCCACTTT.

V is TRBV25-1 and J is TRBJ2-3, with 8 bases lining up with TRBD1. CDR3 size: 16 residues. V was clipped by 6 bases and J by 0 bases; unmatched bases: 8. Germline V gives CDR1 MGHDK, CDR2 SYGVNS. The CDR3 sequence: CASRTSRGQSTDTQYF. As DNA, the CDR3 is TGTGCCAGCAGAACATCCAGGGGGCAAAGCACAGATACGCAGTATTTT.

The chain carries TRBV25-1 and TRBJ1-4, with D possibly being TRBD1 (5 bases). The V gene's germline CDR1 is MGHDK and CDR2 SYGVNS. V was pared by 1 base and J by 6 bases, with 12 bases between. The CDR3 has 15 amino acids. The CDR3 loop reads CASSELRGRDEKLFF. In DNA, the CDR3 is TGTGCCAGCAGTGAATTAAGGGGAAGGGATGAAAAACTGTTTTTT.